This T cell receptor beta chain was identified in a study of beta chain features in type 1 diabetes. Whole-study context: Analysis included 100 million to 110 million sorted cells drawn from all samples. Study-level points and caveats: Type 1 diabetes patients showed a moderate but significant shortening of TCRB CDR3s in all four CD4+ subsets.

V lost 10 bases to trimming and J lost 4 bases, with 20 bases between them. Germline CDR1 reads LNHDA; CDR2 reads SQIVND (reference sequence). The CDR3 consists of 14 residues. Sequencing targeted expressed TCRB transcripts, as all isolated RNA had been reverse transcribed. Generated by immunoSEQ multiplex PCR, the TCRdb table keeps only in-frame clones and is missing some. The data contain approximately 360,000 clones, around an eighth of them singletons. In the case of this clone: The antigen remains unidentified.

Sequencing was carried out using naive CD4+ T cells from blood. The chain recombines TRBV19 with TRBJ2-7, with D possibly TRBD1 on 6 matching bases. This clonotype was sampled from a woman in her late teens or twenties with type 1 diabetes. In nucleotides, the CDR3 is TGTGCCATTAACGTATCAGGGGAAGGGTACGAGCAGTACTTC. Its translation: CAINVSGEGYEQYF.